The 2 T cell receptor beta chains given below trace back to one sample, sequenced in a study of blood T cells in healthy people across ages. Using a J-beta primer mix together with a sample-barcoded 5' primer, a second PCR was run for roughly 7 to 11 cycles. TCRdb re-called the 5' RACE reads with MiXCR, one entry per CDR3 protein. The sample holds about 680,000 distinct CDR3 sequences, roughly 49% seen once. The sample taken for sequencing was blood. The receptors originated from a woman aged 55-70 years in good health.

Concerning this clonotype: Germline and junction disagree at one end, which may indicate a read error. The chain combines TRBV28 with TRBJ1-2; D possibly corresponds to TRBD1 (5 bases). This CDR3 is built from 13 residues. Germline loops: CDR1 MDHEN, CDR2 SYDVKM. The CDR3 reads CASSLYGTYDYTF. CDR3 DNA sequence: TGTGCCAGCAGTCTCTACGGGACCTATGACTACACCTTC.

This chain uses TRBV7-2 with TRBJ1-2; the D is unclear. The germline CDR1 and CDR2 sequences are SGHTA and FQGNSA. The V and J ends lost 5 bases and 4 bases respectively, with 17 bases between them. This CDR3 comprises 15 residues. Here the CDR3 reads CASSLDPAGVYGYTF. DNA for the CDR3: TGTGCCAGCAGCCTGGATCCCGCGGGAGTCTATGGCTACACCTTC.